The rows below give T cell receptor beta chains drawn from one sample of a study of T-cell memory formation after mild COVID-19. TCRdb independently ran MiXCR on the 5' RACE reads; one entry per CDR3 protein. The sample holds 500,000 to 600,000 distinct CDR3 sequences, under 20% seen once. Material: PBMCs or a T cell subset sorted from them (not recorded which). All receptors derive from an adult woman who had mild COVID-19 (a few samples of this study predate the infection). Cell type and time point are not known. The CDR3 runs from the conserved cysteine through the conserved F or W. D genes are given only for firm matches. Clone size is given for some rows only: seen once, a few or many times, or a class if the clone is expanded.

few TRBJ1-2 TRBV3-1 NA CASSHGGPRYGYTF TGTGCCAGCAGCCATGGGGGGCCACGCTATGGCTACACCTTC
NA TRBJ2-7 TRBV4-1 NA CASSRWDGGSYEQYF TGCGCCAGCAGCCGATGGGACGGCGGCTCCTACGAGCAGTACTTC
NA TRBJ2-3 TRBV7-9 TRBD2 CASSSPPGLAGGDTQYF TGTGCCAGCAGCTCGCCGCCGGGACTAGCGGGAGGGGATACGCAGTATTTT
NA TRBJ1-1 TRBV7-2 NA CASSLVVSEKAFF TGTGCCAGCAGCTTAGTGGTAAGCGAGAAAGCTTTCTTT
NA TRBJ1-1 TRBV28 TRBD1 CASSSSRTGRTEAFF TGTGCCAGCAGTTCCTCTCGGACAGGGCGAACTGAAGCTTTCTTT
NA TRBJ1-6 TRBV12-3/TRBV12-4 NA CASSALSTTGSPLHF TGTGCCAGCAGTGCACTTTCTACAACAGGCTCACCCCTCCACTTT
few TRBJ2-7 TRBV25-1 TRBD1 CASSRDRGYYEQYF TGTGCCAGCAGCCGGGACAGGGGATACTACGAGCAGTACTTC
NA TRBJ2-1 TRBV5-1 TRBD1 CASRVGQGSYNEQFF TGCGCCAGCAGAGTGGGACAGGGCTCCTACAATGAGCAGTTCTTC
NA TRBJ1-1 TRBV6-1 NA CASRGGRYTEAFF TGTGCCAGCAGGGGCGGACGGTACACTGAAGCTTTCTTT
few TRBJ2-3 TRBV20-1 NA CSARGGVADTQYF TGCAGTGCTAGGGGGGGCGTGGCAGATACGCAGTATTTT
few TRBJ2-2 TRBV12-3/TRBV12-4 NA CASSTLPLANTGELFF TGTGCCAGCAGTACACTCCCACTCGCGAACACCGGGGAGCTGTTTTTT
many TRBJ2-7 TRBV3-1 TRBD1 CASSPQGQASVEQYF TGTGCCAGCAGCCCCCAGGGACAGGCGTCAGTCGAGCAGTACTTC
few TRBJ2-1 TRBV2 TRBD2 CASSVGLAGESLFF TGTGCCAGCAGTGTGGGACTAGCGGGAGAAAGTCTGTTCTTC
NA TRBJ2-2 TRBV5-1 NA CASSSQGGQNTGELFF TGCGCCAGCAGCTCACAAGGGGGACAGAACACCGGGGAGCTGTTTTTT
few TRBJ1-1 TRBV3-1 NA CASSTISANTEAFF TGTGCCAGCAGTACTATCAGTGCGAACACTGAAGCTTTCTTT
NA TRBJ2-7 TRBV20-1 TRBD1 CSTQDRASEQYF TGCAGTACGCAGGACAGGGCGAGCGAGCAGTACTTC
many TRBJ2-6 TRBV4-1 TRBD1 CASSQADRGSYGANVLTF TGCGCCAGCAGCCAAGCCGACAGGGGAAGTTATGGGGCCAACGTCCTGACTTTC
few TRBJ2-5 TRBV11-2 TRBD2 CASSPGGIGPQETQYF TGTGCCAGCAGCCCGGGGGGAATCGGCCCACAAGAGACCCAGTACTTC
few TRBJ2-2 TRBV6-6 TRBD1 CASSKTGGIAGELFF TGTGCCAGCAGTAAGACAGGGGGCATCGCCGGGGAGCTGTTTTTT
NA TRBJ2-3 TRBV7-2 TRBD2 CASSLVVSGRVLSTDTQYF TGTGCCAGCAGCTTAGTGGTTAGCGGGAGGGTCCTTAGCACAGATACGCAGTATTTT
NA TRBJ1-1 TRBV27 NA CASSPFGDRFEAFF TGTGCCAGCAGTCCCTTTGGGGACCGATTTGAAGCTTTCTTT
few TRBJ2-7 TRBV5-1 NA CASSLENTEEQYF TGCGCCAGCAGCTTGGAGAACACGGAGGAGCAGTACTTC
NA TRBJ2-7 TRBV6-2/TRBV6-3 NA CASRRWSSYEQYF TGTGCCAGCAGGCGGTGGAGCTCCTACGAGCAGTACTTC
NA TRBJ1-1 TRBV6-6 NA CATRGQGLVTEAFF TGTGCCACCCGGGGCCAGGGGCTGGTCACTGAAGCTTTCTTT
NA TRBJ2-1 TRBV2 NA CASSGTVYEQFF TGTGCCAGCAGCGGGACTGTCTATGAGCAGTTCTTC
few TRBJ2-1 TRBV7-9 NA CASTYQRGFATSNDEQFF TGTGCCAGCACGTACCAAAGGGGCTTTGCGACGTCTAACGATGAGCAGTTCTTC
NA TRBJ2-7 TRBV30 NA CAWDNDLREQYF TGTGCCTGGGACAACGACTTGAGGGAGCAGTACTTC
NA TRBJ2-2 TRBV2 TRBD1 CASSEQGANTGELFF TGTGCCAGCAGTGAACAGGGGGCAAACACCGGGGAGCTGTTTTTT
NA TRBJ2-1 TRBV6-2/TRBV6-3 TRBD2 CASSYSATSRYNEQFF TGTGCCAGCAGTTACTCCGCGACTAGCCGATACAATGAGCAGTTCTTC
few TRBJ2-7 TRBV24-1 NA CATSDPGSYEQYF TGTGCCACCAGTGACCCTGGATCCTACGAGCAGTACTTC
NA TRBJ1-1 TRBV30 NA CAWSEIGTEAFF TGTGCCTGGAGCGAGATTGGCACTGAAGCTTTCTTT
few TRBJ2-3 TRBV13 TRBD2 CASIPPSGRFPTQYF TGTGCCAGCATCCCCCCTAGCGGGCGCTTCCCGACGCAGTATTTT
many TRBJ2-7 TRBV7-2 NA CASSLNVAYEQYF TGTGCCAGCAGCTTGAATGTTGCCTACGAGCAGTACTTC
NA TRBJ2-5 TRBV20-1 NA CSARGPAYKETQYF TGCAGTGCTAGAGGCCCAGCCTACAAAGAGACCCAGTACTTC
few TRBJ2-7 TRBV7-2 TRBD2 CASASPGLAGGFTYEQYF TGTGCCAGCGCTAGCCCGGGACTAGCGGGAGGCTTTACCTACGAGCAGTACTTC